This T cell receptor beta chain was identified during a study of T cell responses to AZD1222 COVID-19 vaccine. The study's findings and limits: After the peak T cell response, and only then, were repertoires sampled. Seropositivity was recorded at baseline in only 6 or 7 AZD1222 recipients. When two AZD1222 doses had been given, Spike-specific TCR breadth and depth rose. In a largely white British group with more females than males, clonal diversity was possibly underestimated.

About this clone: The antigen is undetermined.

Looked up from germline, CDR1 is SGHNT and CDR2 is YYREEE (reference sequence). There are 13 residues in the CDR3. V lost 10 bases and J lost 3, with 16 bases in between. Assay used: immunoSEQ multiplex PCR; TCRdb lists only in-frame clones, some missing. This table holds tens of thousands of clones, approximately 90% found once. This TCR was sampled from an adult who received the AZD1222 COVID-19 vaccine. V usage is TRBV5-4 and J usage is TRBJ2-5; D could derive from TRBD1 or TRBD2 (5 bases each). This sample comprised peripheral blood, obtained 28 days after the second AZD1222 dose. This CDR3 is CAVGSGGEETQYF. CDR3 coding DNA: TGTGCCGTAGGCTCTGGGGGAGAAGAGACCCAGTACTTC.